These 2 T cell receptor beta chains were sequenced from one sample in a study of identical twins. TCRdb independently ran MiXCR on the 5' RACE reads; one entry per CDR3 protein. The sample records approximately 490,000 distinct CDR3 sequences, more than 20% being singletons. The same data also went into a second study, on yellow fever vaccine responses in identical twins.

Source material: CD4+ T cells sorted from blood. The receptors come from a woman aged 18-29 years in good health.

The CDR3 sequence is CASSTRGLATDTQYF. The CDR3 nucleotides read TGTGCCAGCAGCACGAGGGGACTAGCGACAGATACGCAGTATTTT. The V call is TRBV5-6, the J call TRBJ2-3; 10 bases are shared with TRBD2. The CDR3 length is 15 residues. Germline CDR1 and CDR2: SGHDT and YYEEEE. J gave up 3 bases and V 4 bases, and 5 bases lay outside the gene matches.

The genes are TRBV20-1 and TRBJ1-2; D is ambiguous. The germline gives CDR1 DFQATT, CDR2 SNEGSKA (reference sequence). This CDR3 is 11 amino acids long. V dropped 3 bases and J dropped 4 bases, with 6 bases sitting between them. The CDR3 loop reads CSASRVYGYTF. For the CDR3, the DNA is TGCAGTGCTAGTCGGGTCTATGGCTACACCTTC.